This T cell receptor beta chain was documented in a study of brain T cells in children with intractable seizures. The CDR3 loop spans 14 amino acids. The V gene's germline CDR1 is SQVTM and CDR2 ANQGSEA. V lost 1 base to trimming and J lost 2 bases, with 11 bases between them. This table comes from immunoSEQ multiplex PCR, and its TCRdb copy is limited to in-frame clones, with some not included. This table holds some 2,000 clones, approximately 78% found once. Only cases whose brain tissue showed the highest T cell transcript signatures were sequenced. Before surgery, patients took at least one anti-epileptic drug. To note about this clone: Antigen specificity is unknown.

General study findings and limits: Patients' HCMV serostatus was unknown; virus specificity rests on CDR3 similarity alone. Pre- and post-surgery blood differed in depth, so pre-surgery absences may be undersampling.

The sequenced sample was resected brain tissue, obtained at surgery. This chain links TRBV29-1 with TRBJ2-5; D is unclear. The receptor comes from a girl aged 2-10 years with tuberous sclerosis and intractable seizures. CDR3 DNA sequence: TGCAGCGTTGAAGGGCCCACGAGTCAAGAGACCCAGTACTTC. Its protein product is CSVEGPTSQETQYF.